A single sample is the source of the 31 T cell receptor beta chains below, sequenced in a study of shared clonotypes between healthy human individuals. Sequencing used immunoSEQ multiplex PCR; TCRdb keeps in-frame clones, though not all of them. The table lists about 100,000 clones, around 68% of them singletons. The sequenced sample consisted of memory CD8+ T cells sorted from blood. The subset: CD45RO+ cells pooled with CCR7-negative TemRA cells. These receptors originate from a woman aged 25-40 years in good health.

The chain carries TRBV4-1 and TRBJ2-1; D perhaps matches TRBD2 (5 bases). The CDR3 totals 15 residues. Germline values: CDR1 MGHRA, CDR2 YSYEKL. Trimming shortened V by 0 bases and J by 7 bases, and 13 bases separated the two germline ends. This chain's CDR3 is CASSQDRGPQNEQFF. CDR3 nucleotides: TGCGCCAGCAGCCAAGATCGGGGTCCCCAGAATGAGCAGTTCTTC.

The rearrangement uses TRBV15 and TRBJ1-6; no definite D call. Looked up from germline, CDR1 is LNHNV and CDR2 is YYDKDF (reference sequence). V was pared by 2 bases and J by 2 bases, with 13 bases between. This CDR3 has 17 residues. For the CDR3, the DNA is TGTGCCACCAGCAGAAGGAGTTTGATGGCCTATAATTCACCCCTCCACTTT. Amino acids: CATSRRSLMAYNSPLHF.

CDR3 in DNA: TGCGCCAGCAGCCCGCTAAACGGTCTAGCCCGCGAGCAGTACTTC. Protein sequence: CASSPLNGLAREQYF. The V gene is TRBV4-3, the J gene TRBJ2-7; D is perhaps TRBD2 (5 bases). CDR1 is LGHNA and CDR2 is YSLEER in the germline V gene. V was shortened by 4 bases and J by 6 bases, with 19 bases between the two germline ends. This CDR3 region has 15 residues.

This chain's CDR3 is CASSEELFSNQPQHF. The CDR3 DNA is TGTGCCAGCAGTGAAGAACTGTTTAGCAATCAGCCCCAGCATTTT. The chain couples TRBV2 to TRBJ1-5; D unresolved. Per the germline V gene, CDR1 is SNHLY and CDR2 is FYNNEI. V was cut by 1 base and J by 0 bases, with 7 bases left in between. This CDR3 comprises 15 residues.

The chain carries TRBV7-2 and TRBJ2-7; 7 bases map to TRBD2. CDR1 is SGHTA and CDR2 is FQGNSA in the germline V gene. V was pared by 1 base and J by 5 bases, with 8 bases of the junction left unmatched. The CDR3 sequence is 15 residues long. Here the CDR3 reads CASSLGVGGLNEQYF. In DNA form, the CDR3 reads TGTGCCAGCAGCTTAGGAGTGGGAGGGTTGAACGAGCAGTACTTC. Drawing the rest from reference TRBV7-2 and TRBJ2-7, the complete variable domain is GAGVSQSPSNKVTEKGKDVELRCDPISGHTALYWYRQSLGQGLEFLIYFQGNSAPDKSGLPSDRFSAERTGGSVSTLTIQRTQQEDSAVYLCASSLGVGGLNEQYFGPGTRLTVT.

The chain couples TRBV7-9 to TRBJ1-1; 7 nucleotides agree with TRBD1. Unmatched junction bases numbered 9, after V lost 1 base and J lost 10 bases. The CDR3 runs 14 residues. CDR1 and CDR2 from the germline V gene are SEHNR and FQNEAQ (reference sequence). The CDR3 DNA sequence: TGTGCCAGCAGCTTAGAGAGACAGGGAAAGGGAGCTTTCTTT. Translating it yields CASSLERQGKGAFF.

For the CDR3, the DNA is TGTGCCTGGAGGCCGGGACACCTCTACGAGCAGTACTTC. The encoded protein is CAWRPGHLYEQYF. The V gene is TRBV30, the J gene TRBJ2-7; the D gene is possibly TRBD1 (6 bases). The V gene lost 3 bases and the J gene lost 3 bases, with 12 bases spanning the gap. The germline CDR1 and CDR2 sequences are GTSNPN and SVGIG (reference sequence). The CDR3 is 13 amino acids. Based on the CDR3 plus reference TRBV30 and TRBJ2-7, the full variable domain is SQTIHQWPATLVQPVGSPLSLECTVEGTSNPNLYWYRQAAGRGLQLLFYSVGIGQISSEVPQNLSASRPQDRQFILSSKKLLLSDSGFYLCAWRPGHLYEQYFGPGTRLTVT.

V usage is TRBV19 and J usage is TRBJ1-1; D perhaps matches TRBD1 (6 bases). V gave up 1 base and J gave up 6 bases, with 12 bases separating them. The V gene's germline CDR1 is LNHDA and CDR2 SQIVND (reference sequence). The CDR3 consists of 14 residues. Here the CDR3 reads CASSIGGGFAEAFF. CDR3 in DNA: TGTGCCAGTAGTATAGGAGGGGGTTTCGCTGAAGCTTTCTTT. Combining the CDR3 with reference TRBV19 and TRBJ1-1 gives the whole variable domain DGGITQSPKYLFRKEGQNVTLSCEQNLNHDAMYWYRQDPGQGLRLIYYSQIVNDFQKGDIAEGYSVSREKKESFPLTVTSAQKNPTAFYLCASSIGGGFAEAFFGQGTRLTVV.

The chain combines TRBV11-3 with TRBJ1-3; 7 bases fit TRBD1. The CDR3 loop spans 15 amino acids. With V trimmed by 5 bases and J by 2 bases, 6 bases remained unmatched. Per germline, CDR1 SGHNT and CDR2 YENEEA. The CDR3 coding sequence is TGTGCCAGCAGCAACCACAGGGGAACTGGAAACACCATATATTTT. Its protein is CASSNHRGTGNTIYF. The full variable domain, in which reference TRBV11-3 and TRBJ1-3 provide the parts outside the CDR3, is EAGVVQSPRYKIIEKKQPVAFWCNPISGHNTLYWYLQNLGQGPELLIRYENEEAVDDSQLPKDRFSAERLKGVDSTLKIQPAELGDSAVYLCASSNHRGTGNTIYFGEGSWLTVV.

This chain uses TRBV28 with TRBJ2-1; 8 bases are shared with TRBD2. CDR1 and CDR2 from the germline V gene are MDHEN and SYDVKM. The CDR3 is made up of 13 amino acids. Losses at the gene ends were 7 bases for V and 2 bases for J; bases not matched to a gene: 1. In DNA form, the CDR3 reads TGTGCCAGCACGCGGGGGGCCTACAATGAGCAGTTCTTC. Its translation: CASTRGAYNEQFF. Filled out from reference TRBV28 and TRBJ2-1, the complete variable domain reads DVKVTQSSRYLVKRTGEKVFLECVQDMDHENMFWYRQDPGLGLRLIYFSYDVKMKEKGDIPEGYSVSREKKERFSLILESASTNQTSMYLCASTRGAYNEQFFGPGTRLTVL.

The chain carries TRBV5-1 and TRBJ2-5, with TRBD2 identical over 11 bases. Germline values: CDR1 SGHRS, CDR2 YFSETQ. V lost 1 base and J lost 3; bases outside the gene matches: 5. This CDR3 has 16 amino acids. The CDR3 sequence: CASSLIAGGWKETQYF. The CDR3 region has the DNA TGCGCCAGCAGCTTGATAGCGGGAGGGTGGAAAGAGACCCAGTACTTC.

The chain carries TRBV2 and TRBJ2-1; TRBD2 is a possible D gene (5 bases). The CDR3 contains 14 residues. CDR1 is SNHLY and CDR2 is FYNNEI in the germline V gene. V was cut by 3 bases and J by 9 bases, with 15 bases left in between. CDR3 in amino acids: CASSDGGYAVEQFF. As DNA, the CDR3 is TGTGCCAGCAGTGACGGAGGTTACGCGGTTGAGCAGTTCTTC.

The rearrangement joins TRBV30 to TRBJ2-5; D not certain. The J call may be incorrect, as the DNA end agrees better with TRBJ2-7. CDR3 length: 14 amino acids. Germline V gene data show CDR1 as GTSNPN and CDR2 as SVGIG (reference sequence). The chain's CDR3 is CAWSDRRLPYEQYF. CDR3 DNA sequence: TGTGCCTGGAGTGACCGGCGGTTACCCTACGAGCAGTACTTC.

The chain joins TRBV25-1 to TRBJ1-1; perhaps TRBD1 as D (6 bases). The CDR3 sequence is 14 residues long. Per the germline V gene, CDR1 is MGHDK and CDR2 is SYGVNS. Trimming took off 5 bases at V and 4 bases at J, with 14 bases between the two ends. In nucleotides, the CDR3 is TGTGCCAGCAGTACTATTGGAGGGGGCACTGAAGCTTTCTTT. This translates into CASSTIGGGTEAFF.

The table lists this clone with a few counts. V gene TRBV7-2 combines with J gene TRBJ2-5; 8 nucleotides line up with TRBD2. Trimming cost V 1 base and J 5 bases; bases outside gene matches: 6. Germline V gene sequence: CDR1 SGHTA, CDR2 FQGNSA. The CDR3 spans 15 residues. DNA of the CDR3: TGTGCCAGCAGCTTAGAAGCGGGAGTTTGGGAGACCCAGTACTTC. This codes for CASSLEAGVWETQYF.

V is TRBV11-2 and J is TRBJ2-7; TRBD2 aligns across 10 bases. The germline V gene has CDR1 SGHAT and CDR2 FQNNGV. J was trimmed by 5 bases and V by 2 bases; bases with no gene match: 3. The length of the CDR3 is 14 residues. CDR3 nucleotide sequence: TGTGCCAGCAGCTTAATAGCGGGAGGAGACGAGCAGTACTTC. It yields the protein CASSLIAGGDEQYF.

The chain employs TRBV28 and TRBJ1-2; TRBD1 matches at 10 bases. The CDR3 runs 13 residues. Germline CDR1 is MDHEN and CDR2 is SYDVKM. V lost 9 bases, J lost 4 bases, and 5 bases stayed unmatched. The DNA of the CDR3 is TGTGCCAGTAGGGGACAGGGGTTCTATGGCTACACCTTC. This sequence encodes CASRGQGFYGYTF.

CDR3 residues: CASSDRAATQYF. Written as DNA, the CDR3 is TGTGCCAGCAGTGACAGGGCGGCGACGCAGTATTTT. The chain links TRBV25-1 to TRBJ2-3, with D possibly being TRBD1 (5 bases). Trimming shortened V by 3 bases and J by 9 bases, and 10 bases separated the two germline ends. The CDR3 contains 12 residues. Germline loops: CDR1 MGHDK, CDR2 SYGVNS.

Points on this clone: A read error may explain this, as a much larger clone is one base away. This chain links TRBV6-4 with TRBJ2-2; 12 bases align to TRBD1. Germline V CDR1 and CDR2: MRHNA, SNTAGT. The length of the CDR3 is 17 residues. This CDR3 reads CASQNHGTGGDTGKLFF. The DNA for the CDR3 is TGTGCCAGCCAAAATCACGGGACAGGGGGCGACACCGGGAAGCTGTTTTTT.

This clone was detected only a few times. The chain combines TRBV19 with TRBJ2-7, with no clear D. The germline V gene encodes CDR1 LNHDA and CDR2 SQIVND (reference sequence). Trimming left V 5 bases short and J 5 bases short, with 7 bases between. The CDR3 sequence is 11 residues long. CDR3: CASSYIDEQYF. In nucleotides, the CDR3 is TGTGCCAGTAGTTATATTGACGAGCAGTACTTC.

This chain links TRBV19 with TRBJ2-7, with 8 bases fitting TRBD2. The ends lost 5 bases at V and 5 bases at J; junction bases unmatched: 14. The CDR3 runs to 16 residues. The V gene's germline CDR1 is LNHDA and CDR2 SQIVND (reference sequence). CDR3 sequence reads: CASSPPPGAGGHEQYF. The DNA of the CDR3 is TGTGCCAGTAGTCCCCCCCCCGGGGCGGGAGGCCACGAGCAGTACTTC. Supplemented by reference TRBV19 and TRBJ2-7, the full variable domain reads DGGITQSPKYLFRKEGQNVTLSCEQNLNHDAMYWYRQDPGQGLRLIYYSQIVNDFQKGDIAEGYSVSREKKESFPLTVTSAQKNPTAFYLCASSPPPGAGGHEQYFGPGTRLTVT.

The genes are TRBV6-1 and TRBJ2-5; D is ambiguous. CDR1 MNHNS and CDR2 SASEGT come from the germline V gene. The CDR3 runs 12 residues. V lost 3 bases and J 5 bases, leaving 7 bases between the germline ends. In nucleotides, the CDR3 is TGTGCCAGCAGTGACAGCAGCGAGACCCAGTACTTC. This codes for CASSDSSETQYF.

The rearrangement joins TRBV27 to TRBJ2-7; 8 nucleotides match TRBD1. Germline V gene data show CDR1 as MNHEY and CDR2 as SMNVEV (reference sequence). The CDR3 totals 16 residues. With V trimmed by 10 bases and J by 3 bases, 17 bases remained unmatched. Here the CDR3 DNA reads TGTGCCACCTTCACCAGGACAGGGCCTCAGGGCTACGAGCAGTACTTC. As protein: CATFTRTGPQGYEQYF.

This clone was observed a few times. Here the CDR3 reads CSAGGRESGNTIYF. CDR3 DNA sequence: TGCAGCGCCGGTGGCAGAGAGTCTGGAAACACCATATATTTT. V and J are TRBV29-1 and TRBJ1-3; no reliable D call. The germline V gene encodes CDR1 SQVTM and CDR2 ANQGSEA. Trimming left V 7 bases short and J 1 base short, with 14 bases between. The CDR3 has 14 residues.

The chain combines TRBV27 with TRBJ1-1; D might be TRBD1 (6 bases). V was shortened by 4 bases and J by 2 bases, with 11 bases between the two germline ends. This CDR3 region has 14 residues. CDR1 is MNHEY, CDR2 SMNVEV, per germline (reference sequence). CDR3 residues: CASSYKGGNTEAFF. In DNA form, the CDR3 reads TGTGCCAGCAGTTATAAGGGGGGTAACACTGAAGCTTTCTTT.

The genes are TRBV29-1 and TRBJ2-7; maybe TRBD2 (6 bases). V was shortened by 4 bases and J by 4 bases, with 11 bases between the two germline ends. The CDR3 runs 12 residues. In germline, CDR1 is SQVTM, CDR2 ANQGSEA. In DNA form, the CDR3 reads TGCAGCGTTGGCCCGGCGGGGTACGAGCAGTACTTC. Translating gives CSVGPAGYEQYF.

This clone has just a few counts. The rearrangement uses TRBV27 and TRBJ1-1; a weak D match, TRBD1 (6 bases). This CDR3 has 15 residues. Germline lookup yields CDR1 MNHEY and CDR2 SMNVEV (reference sequence). Trimming pared 2 bases from V and 6 bases from J, leaving 16 bases between. The CDR3 loop is CASSLMAGAGAEAFF. The CDR3 nucleotides are TGTGCCAGCAGTTTAATGGCGGGGGCCGGGGCTGAAGCTTTCTTT.

The genes are TRBV19 and TRBJ2-5; 8 nucleotides align to TRBD1. V shed 5 bases, J shed 6 bases, and the junction held 8 bases outside the gene matches. Germline V gene lookup returns CDR1 LNHDA and CDR2 SQIVND (reference sequence). The CDR3 extends over 14 amino acids. The CDR3 region has the DNA TGTGCCAGTAGTCCCAGGACAGGGAGCAAGACCCAGTACTTC. Translating it yields CASSPRTGSKTQYF.

In nucleotides, the CDR3 is TGTGCCAGCAGTTTCTTAGCGGGAGTTATTAACGAGCAGTACTTC. The encoded protein is CASSFLAGVINEQYF. The V call is TRBV6-6, the J call TRBJ2-7; TRBD2 aligns across 9 bases. The CDR3 totals 15 residues. Looked up from germline, CDR1 is MNHNY and CDR2 is SVGAGI (reference sequence). The ends lost 4 bases at V and 5 bases at J; junction bases unmatched: 9.

The chain combines TRBV27 with TRBJ2-7; 10 positions agree with TRBD1. Germline V gene lookup returns CDR1 MNHEY and CDR2 SMNVEV (reference sequence). J gave up 5 bases and V 6 bases, and 10 bases lay outside the gene matches. The CDR3 is 15 residues long. The CDR3 DNA sequence: TGTGCCAGCAGCCTATATCGGACAGGGGGGCACGAGCAGTACTTC. Protein: CASSLYRTGGHEQYF.

The chain joins TRBV11-2 to TRBJ1-1; the match to TRBD1 covers 11 bases. Germline trimming cut 5 bases from V and 10 bases from J; bases unmatched to any gene: 6. Germline CDR1 is SGHAT and CDR2 is FQNNGV. This CDR3 is built from 13 residues. CDR3 residues: CASSVTGTGGAFF. The CDR3 DNA reads as TGTGCCAGCAGCGTCACCGGGACAGGGGGAGCTTTCTTT.